Here is one T cell receptor beta chain with its context. What antigen it recognizes has not been identified. There are no base qualities to consult, and no much larger clone falls within one base. The time point label, read with the paper, signifies: about 28 days (+/-7) after the second vaccine dose. The label giving this sample's treatment or condition can be read as: meningococcal conjugate vaccine given as trial control. The vaccinee samples were drawn from two UK trials, COV001 and COV002, one of which was a single-blind randomized controlled phase 2/3 trial testing AZD1222 (ChAdOx1 nCoV-19) in healthy adults. For TCRbeta chain sequencing, PBMC samples were collected from trial participants at day 0 and at day 28 after the second dose. These data belong to a study of T cell responses to AZD1222 COVID-19 vaccine (TCRdb year 2021). General notes on the study: A total of just over 230 trial participants underwent TCR sequencing, of whom roughly 210 had received two doses of AZD1222 and around 25 had received two doses of the MenACWY control vaccine. Trial participants were enrolled into age subgroups of 18-55, 56-69 and 70-plus years, which contained roughly 150, 30 and 60 TCR-sequenced participants, respectively.

The germline V gene specifies MNHEY as CDR1 and SVGAGI as CDR2. At the junction V is shortened by 4 bases and J by 2 bases; bases outside the gene matches: 7. The CDR3 goes from the cysteine to the phenylalanine over 16 residues. The sequence is cut down to CDR3 DNA, 48 bases in frame from base 1. The investigation overall reported the following: Most participants were white British and females outnumbered males, and the authors suggested that clonal diversity may have been underestimated. A significant rise in spike-specific TCR breadth and depth was observed after two AZD1222 doses relative to day 0 and relative to MenACWY recipients. Vaccine-associated CD4 TCRs spanned the whole spike protein, with dominant responses in regions 160-218 and 743-854. Reportedly, almost half of the unique spike-specific TCRs recognized epitopes lying outside the regions that are mutated in the B.1.351 and B.1.1.7 variants. Because no samples from the day 14 peak response were available, repertoires could be characterized only after the peak T cell response. Only a handful of AZD1222 recipients were SARS-CoV-2 seropositive at baseline, limiting conclusions about previously exposed vaccinees. The 56-69-year group was small, and its depth increase did not reach significance, likely because of low power.

The CDR3 regions of human TCRbeta chains were subjected to immunosequencing. In the source study's methods: TCRs in the repertoires were matched against a reference library of SARS-CoV-2-specific TCRs that had been generated with the MIRA antigen-specificity platform. Breadth meant the fraction of unique TCRs that were SARS-CoV-2-associated, whereas depth meant the fraction of total T cells that were SARS-CoV-2-associated. Using the MIRA data, every spike-specific TCR was mapped to the spike region that the TCR reacted to and assigned to either a CD4 or a CD8 class. Log10-transformed breadth and depth values were compared by one-way ANOVA with Sidak's multiple comparisons tests. The table comes from immuneACCESS by way of TCRdb, which keeps in-frame sequences with V and J called. Part of the clones is missing from these tables; in studies checked, under half for an unresolved V gene and the rest for unknown reasons. D and trimming were read from the DNA, whereas the V and J calls and clone size are those reported in that table. This sample has about 180,000 clones in its table, and roughly 93% of those were observed once. Clones ranked in the top ten supply 1% of the sample.

The starting material was peripheral blood, obtained 28 days after the second dose of the MenACWY control vaccine. The receptor was derived from an adult who received the MenACWY meningococcal vaccine as a control. This sequence uses TRBV6-5 and TRBJ1-1; the central 10 bases match TRBD1. The CDR3 here reads CASSSARTGGNTEAFF. The base sequence is TGTGCCAGCAGTTCTGCCCGGACAGGGGGAAACACTGAAGCTTTCTTT.